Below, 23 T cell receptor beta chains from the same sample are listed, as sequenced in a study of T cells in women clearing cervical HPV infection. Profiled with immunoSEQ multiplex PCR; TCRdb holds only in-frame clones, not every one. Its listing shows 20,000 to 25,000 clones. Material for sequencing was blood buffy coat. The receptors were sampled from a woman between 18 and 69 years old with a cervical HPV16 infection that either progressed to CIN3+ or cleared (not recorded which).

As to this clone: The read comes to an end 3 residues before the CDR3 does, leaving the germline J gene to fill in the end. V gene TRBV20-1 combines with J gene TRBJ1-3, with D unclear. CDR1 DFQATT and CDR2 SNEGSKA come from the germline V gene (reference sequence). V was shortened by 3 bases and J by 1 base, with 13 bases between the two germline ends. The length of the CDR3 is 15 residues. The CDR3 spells CSASWAGSSGNTIYF. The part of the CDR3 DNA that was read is TGCAGTGCTAGTTGGGCGGGGTCTTCTGGAAACACC.

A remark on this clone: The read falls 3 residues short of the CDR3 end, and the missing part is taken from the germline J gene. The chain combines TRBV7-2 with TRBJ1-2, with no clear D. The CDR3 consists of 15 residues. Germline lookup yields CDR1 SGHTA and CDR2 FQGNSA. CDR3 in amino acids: CASRREAGSTDTYTF. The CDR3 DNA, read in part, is TGTGCCAGCAGACGAGAGGCGGGAAGCACAGATACC.

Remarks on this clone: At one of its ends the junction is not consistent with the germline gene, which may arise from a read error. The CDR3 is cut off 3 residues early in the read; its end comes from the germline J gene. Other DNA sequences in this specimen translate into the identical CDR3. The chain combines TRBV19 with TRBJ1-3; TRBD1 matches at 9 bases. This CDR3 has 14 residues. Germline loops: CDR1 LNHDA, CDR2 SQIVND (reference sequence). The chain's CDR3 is CASGQGIRGNTIYF. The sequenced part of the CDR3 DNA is TGTGCCAGTGGACAGGGGATAAGGGGAAACACA.

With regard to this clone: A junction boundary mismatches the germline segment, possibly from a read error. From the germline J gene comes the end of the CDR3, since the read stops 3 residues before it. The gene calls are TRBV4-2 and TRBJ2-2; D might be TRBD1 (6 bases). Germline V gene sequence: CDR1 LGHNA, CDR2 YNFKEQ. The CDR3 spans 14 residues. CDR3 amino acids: CASSQGPNTGELFF. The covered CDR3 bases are TGCGCCAGCAGCCAGGGGCCGAACACCGGGGAG.

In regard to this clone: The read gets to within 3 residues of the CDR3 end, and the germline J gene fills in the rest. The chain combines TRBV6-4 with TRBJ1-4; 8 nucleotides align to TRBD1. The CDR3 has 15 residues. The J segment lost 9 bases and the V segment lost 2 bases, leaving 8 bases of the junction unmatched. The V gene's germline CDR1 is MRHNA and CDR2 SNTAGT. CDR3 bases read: TGTGCCAGCAGTGACCCCACAGGGGGAAGGAAAAAA. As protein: CASSDPTGGRKK. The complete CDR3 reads CASSDPTGGRKKLFF.

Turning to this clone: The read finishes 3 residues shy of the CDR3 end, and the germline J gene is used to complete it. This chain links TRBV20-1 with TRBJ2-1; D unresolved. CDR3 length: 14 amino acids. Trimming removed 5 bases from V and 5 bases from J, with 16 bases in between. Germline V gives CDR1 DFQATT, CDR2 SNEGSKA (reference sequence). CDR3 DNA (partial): TGCAGTGCTCCATTCTTGCCTACGGACAATGAG. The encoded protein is CSAPFLPTDNE. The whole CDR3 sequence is CSAPFLPTDNEQFF.

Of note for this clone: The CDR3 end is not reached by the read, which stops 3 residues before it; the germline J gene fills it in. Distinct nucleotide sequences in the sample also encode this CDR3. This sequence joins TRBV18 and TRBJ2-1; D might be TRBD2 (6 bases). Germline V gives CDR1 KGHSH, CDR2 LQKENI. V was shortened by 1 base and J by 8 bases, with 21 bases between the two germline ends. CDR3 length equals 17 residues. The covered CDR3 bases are TGTGCCAGCTCACCACTCGCAGGGCAACCCGGCGGGGATGAG. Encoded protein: CASSPLAGQPGGDE. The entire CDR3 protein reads CASSPLAGQPGGDEQFF. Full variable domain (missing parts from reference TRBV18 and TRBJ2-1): NAGVMQNPRHLVRRRGQEARLRCSPMKGHSHVYWYRQLPEEGLKFMVYLQKENIIDESGMPKERFSAEFPKEGPSILRIQQVVRGDSAAYFCASSPLAGQPGGDEQFFGPGTRLTVL.

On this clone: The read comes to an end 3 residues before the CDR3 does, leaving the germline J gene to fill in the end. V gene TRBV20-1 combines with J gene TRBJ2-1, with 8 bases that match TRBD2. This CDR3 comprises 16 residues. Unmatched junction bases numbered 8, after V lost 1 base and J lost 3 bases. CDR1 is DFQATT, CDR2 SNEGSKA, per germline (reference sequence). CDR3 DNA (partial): TGCAGTGCTAGAGTTACAGCGGGGGCCTACTACAATGAG. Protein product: CSARVTAGAYYNE. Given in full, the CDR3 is CSARVTAGAYYNEQFF.

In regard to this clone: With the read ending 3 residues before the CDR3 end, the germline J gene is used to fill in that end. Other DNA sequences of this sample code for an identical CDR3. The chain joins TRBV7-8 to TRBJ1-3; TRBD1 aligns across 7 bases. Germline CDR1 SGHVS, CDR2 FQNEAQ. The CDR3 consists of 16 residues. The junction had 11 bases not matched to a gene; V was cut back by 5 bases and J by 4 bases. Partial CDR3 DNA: TGTGCCAGCAGCCTACGAACAGGGGTTACCGGAAACACC. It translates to CASSLRTGVTGNT. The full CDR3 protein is CASSLRTGVTGNTIYF.

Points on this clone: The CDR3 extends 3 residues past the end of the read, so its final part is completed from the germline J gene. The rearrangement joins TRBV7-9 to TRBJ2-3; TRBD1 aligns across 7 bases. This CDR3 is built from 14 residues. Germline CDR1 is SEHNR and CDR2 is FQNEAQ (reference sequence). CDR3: CASSQQGSTQPQYF. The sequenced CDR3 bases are TGTGCCAGCAGCCAACAGGGGTCCACCCAGCCG.

The CDR3 reads CASSTTAVTNYGQYF. CDR3 bases read: TGTGCCAGTAGTACGACAGCCGTCACTAACTATGGT. The chain has TRBV19 and TRBJ2-4; D perhaps matches TRBD1 (5 bases). The CDR3 extends 3 residues past the end of the read, so its final part is completed from the germline J gene. CDR3 size: 15 residues. Germline CDR1 reads LNHDA; CDR2 reads SQIVND (reference sequence).

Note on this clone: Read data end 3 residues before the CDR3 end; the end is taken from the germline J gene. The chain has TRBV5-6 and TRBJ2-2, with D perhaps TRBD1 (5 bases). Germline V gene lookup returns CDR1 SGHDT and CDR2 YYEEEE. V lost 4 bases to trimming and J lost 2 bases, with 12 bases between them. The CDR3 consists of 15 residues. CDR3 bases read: TGTGCCAGCAGCCCCTGGACACTAAACACCGGGGAG. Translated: CASSPWTLNTGE. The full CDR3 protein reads CASSPWTLNTGELFF.

The CDR3 DNA, read in part, is TGTGCCAGCAGTTACGACGGGGTTAGGGATGAG. Translated: CASSYDGVRDE. The CDR3, in full, reads CASSYDGVRDEQFF. V usage is TRBV6-2 or TRBV6-3 and J usage is TRBJ2-1, with D tentatively TRBD2 (5 bases). The missing CDR3 end, 3 residues past where the read stops, is filled in from the germline J gene. Germline V gene sequence: CDR1 MNHEY, CDR2 SVGEGT. V lost 2 bases and J lost 8, with 13 bases in between. This CDR3 has 14 residues.

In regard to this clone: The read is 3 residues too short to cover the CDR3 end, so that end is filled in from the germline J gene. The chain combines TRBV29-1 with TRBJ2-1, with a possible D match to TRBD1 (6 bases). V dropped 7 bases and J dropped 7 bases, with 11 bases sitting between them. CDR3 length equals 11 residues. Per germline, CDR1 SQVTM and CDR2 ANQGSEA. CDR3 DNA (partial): TGCAGCGGGGGACACGGTAATGAG. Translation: CSGGHGNE. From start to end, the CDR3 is CSGGHGNEQFF.

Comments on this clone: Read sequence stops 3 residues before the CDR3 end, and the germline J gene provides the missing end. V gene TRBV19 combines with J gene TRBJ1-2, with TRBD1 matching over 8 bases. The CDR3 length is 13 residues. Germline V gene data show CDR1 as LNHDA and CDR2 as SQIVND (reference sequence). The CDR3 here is CASSTTGVNDYTF. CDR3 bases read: TGTGCCAGTAGTACGACAGGGGTCAATGAC.

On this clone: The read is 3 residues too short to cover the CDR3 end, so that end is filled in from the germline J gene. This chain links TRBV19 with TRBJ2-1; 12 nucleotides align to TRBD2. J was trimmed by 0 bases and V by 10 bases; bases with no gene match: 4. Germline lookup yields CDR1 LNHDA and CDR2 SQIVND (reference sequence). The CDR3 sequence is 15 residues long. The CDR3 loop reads CATSTSGSSYNEQFF. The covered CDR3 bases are TGTGCCACCTCGACTAGCGGGAGCTCCTACAATGAG.

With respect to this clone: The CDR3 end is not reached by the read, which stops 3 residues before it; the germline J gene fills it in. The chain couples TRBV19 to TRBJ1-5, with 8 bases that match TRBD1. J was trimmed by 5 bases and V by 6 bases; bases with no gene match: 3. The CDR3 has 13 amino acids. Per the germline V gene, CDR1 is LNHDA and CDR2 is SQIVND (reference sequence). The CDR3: CASRGQDYQPQHF. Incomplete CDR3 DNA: TGTGCCAGTAGGGGACAGGACTATCAGCCC.

Here the CDR3 reads CASSLRGLPTDTQYF. Partial CDR3 DNA: TGCGCCAGCAGCTTGCGTGGACTCCCCACAGATACG. The chain links TRBV5-1 to TRBJ2-3; maybe TRBD2 (5 bases). The observed sequence ends 3 residues before the CDR3 terminus, with the missing tail filled in from the germline J gene. This CDR3 region has 15 residues. The V gene lost 1 base and the J gene lost 2 bases, with 11 bases spanning the gap. Germline V lookup: CDR1 SGHRS, CDR2 YFSETQ. Together with reference TRBV5-1 and TRBJ2-3, the CDR3 gives the full variable domain: KAGVTQTPRYLIKTRGQQVTLSCSPISGHRSVSWYQQTPGQGLQFLFEYFSETQRNKGNFPGRFSGRQFSNSRSEMNVSTLELGDSALYLCASSLRGLPTDTQYFGPGTRLTVL.

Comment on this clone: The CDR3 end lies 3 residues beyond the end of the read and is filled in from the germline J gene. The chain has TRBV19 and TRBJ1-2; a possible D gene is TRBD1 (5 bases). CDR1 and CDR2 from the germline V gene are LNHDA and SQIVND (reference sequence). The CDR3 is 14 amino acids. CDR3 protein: CASSRGQPSYDYTF. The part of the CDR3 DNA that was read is TGTGCCAGTAGTAGAGGACAACCCTCCTACGAC.

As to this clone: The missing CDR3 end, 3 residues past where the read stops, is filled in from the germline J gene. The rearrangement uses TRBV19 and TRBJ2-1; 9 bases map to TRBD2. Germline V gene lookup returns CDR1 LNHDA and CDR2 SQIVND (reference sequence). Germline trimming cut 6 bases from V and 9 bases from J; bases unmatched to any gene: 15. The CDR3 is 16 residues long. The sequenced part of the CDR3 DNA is TGTGCCAGTAGGAGCCCTGGGCTAGCGGGAAATGGTGAG. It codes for CASRSPGLAGNGE. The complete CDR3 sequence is CASRSPGLAGNGEQFF.

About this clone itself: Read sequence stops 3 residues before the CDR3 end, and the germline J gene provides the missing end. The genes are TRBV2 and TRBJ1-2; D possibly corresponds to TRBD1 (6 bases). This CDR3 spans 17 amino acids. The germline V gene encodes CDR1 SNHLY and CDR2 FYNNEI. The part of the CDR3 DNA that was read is TGTGCCAGCAACCGAGGGGGACTAGCGCAAAGCACAGATACC. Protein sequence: CASNRGGLAQSTDT. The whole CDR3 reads CASNRGGLAQSTDTYTF.

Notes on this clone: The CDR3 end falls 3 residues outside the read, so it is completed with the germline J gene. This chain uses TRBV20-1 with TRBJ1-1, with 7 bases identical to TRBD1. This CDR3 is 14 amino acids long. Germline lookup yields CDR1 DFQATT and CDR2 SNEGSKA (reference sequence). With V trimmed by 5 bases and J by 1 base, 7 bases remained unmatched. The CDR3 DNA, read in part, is TGCAGTGCTCGTTCACAGGGGACGAACACTGAA. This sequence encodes CSARSQGTNTE. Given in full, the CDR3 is CSARSQGTNTEAFF.

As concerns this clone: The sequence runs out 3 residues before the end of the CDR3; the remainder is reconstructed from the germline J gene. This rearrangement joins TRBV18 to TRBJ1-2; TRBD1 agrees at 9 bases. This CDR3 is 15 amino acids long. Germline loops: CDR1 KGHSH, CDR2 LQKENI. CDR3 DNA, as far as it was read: TGTGCCAGCTCACGCCTTCGGGACAGGGTGGATACC. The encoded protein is CASSRLRDRVDT. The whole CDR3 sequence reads CASSRLRDRVDTYTF.